Following are 15 T cell receptor beta chains from one sample sequenced in a study of cytomegalovirus exposure and HLA in healthy donors. The PCR made use of 60 Vbeta and 13 Jbeta primers. Profiling relied on immunoSEQ multiplex PCR, and the TCRdb table lists in-frame clones only, not all of them. The sample holds around 100,000 clones, 60% to 80% seen once. What was sequenced was PBMCs. The receptor source for this set is a man between 18 and 29 years old in good health and CMV-seropositive.

The chain's CDR3 is CASSMDSYEQYV. CDR3 bases: TGTGCCAGCAGTATGGACTCCTACGAGCAGTACGTC. The chain employs TRBV28 and TRBJ2-7; the D is unclear. V lost 5 bases and J lost 0, with 5 bases in between. Germline CDR1 reads MDHEN; CDR2 reads SYDVKM. There are 12 residues in the CDR3.

The sample holds a few counts of this clone. This chain joins TRBV5-4 and TRBJ2-1; D possibly corresponds to TRBD1 (6 bases). The CDR3 contains 15 residues. The V end lost 5 bases, the J end lost 3 bases, and 15 bases lay between the germline ends. Germline CDR1 reads SGHNT; CDR2 reads YYREEE (reference sequence). The CDR3 sequence is CASSQGQGNYNEQFF. The CDR3 nucleotides read TGTGCCAGCAGTCAGGGCCAGGGGAACTACAATGAGCAGTTCTTC.

V is TRBV5-4 and J is TRBJ2-5, with 9 bases aligning to TRBD1. J was trimmed by 5 bases and V by 4 bases; bases with no gene match: 6. CDR1 SGHNT and CDR2 YYREEE come from the germline V gene (reference sequence). The CDR3 contains 14 residues. The CDR3, as DNA: TGTGCCAGCAGCGGCACAGGGGGCTGGGAGACCCAGTACTTC. This encodes CASSGTGGWETQYF.

This clone showed up just a few times. J is TRBJ2-1 and V is TRBV6-1; TRBD1 matches 8 bases. V trimming: 2 bases; J trimming: 7 bases; junction bases outside the gene matches: 7. Germline CDR1 MNHNS, CDR2 SASEGT. This CDR3 is built from 15 residues. DNA of the CDR3: TGTGCCAGCAGTGAATCGCCAGGGGGCCGTAATGAGCAGTTCTTC. As protein: CASSESPGGRNEQFF.

The chain uses TRBV28 and TRBJ1-2, with unresolved D. This CDR3 region has 12 residues. The V end was cut by 8 bases, the J end by 2 bases, with 9 bases between. The V gene's germline CDR1 is MDHEN and CDR2 SYDVKM. DNA for the CDR3: TGTGCCAGCGCACCAACAAACTATGGCTACACCTTC. It yields the protein CASAPTNYGYTF.

V usage is TRBV7-9 and J usage is TRBJ1-5; unclear D gene. The V and J ends lost 1 base and 9 bases respectively, with 13 bases between them. The CDR3 runs to 14 residues. Germline lookup yields CDR1 SEHNR and CDR2 FQNEAQ (reference sequence). CDR3 bases: TGTGCCAGCAGCTTAGGGACGGGGTTTACGCCCCAGCATTTT. Its protein product is CASSLGTGFTPQHF.

The chain uses TRBV28 and TRBJ1-1; a weak D match, TRBD1 (6 bases). V was cut by 6 bases and J by 4 bases, with 9 bases left in between. CDR3 length: 12 residues. CDR1 and CDR2 from the germline V gene are MDHEN and SYDVKM. The CDR3 loop reads CASSGGRTEAFF. CDR3 nucleotide sequence: TGTGCCAGCAGCGGGGGGCGCACTGAAGCTTTCTTT.

This clone has just a few counts. The J gene is TRBJ2-5, the V gene TRBV7-7; D is possibly TRBD2 (7 bases). Germline V gene data show CDR1 as SSHAT and CDR2 as FNYEAQ (reference sequence). The V gene lost 1 base and the J gene lost 5 bases, with 14 bases spanning the gap. The CDR3 runs to 15 residues. The DNA for the CDR3 is TGTGCCAGCAGCTTAGACGGGGGGCGCGCGGAGACCCAGTACTTC. Its translation: CASSLDGGRAETQYF.

The V and J genes are TRBV5-6 and TRBJ2-7; possible D gene TRBD1, 6 bases. V dropped 5 bases and J dropped 5 bases, with 14 bases sitting between them. The CDR3 consists of 13 residues. Germline V CDR1 and CDR2: SGHDT, YYEEEE. This chain's CDR3 is CASRNNGQNEQYF. In DNA form, the CDR3 reads TGTGCCAGCAGGAACAACGGACAGAACGAGCAGTACTTC.

The chain joins TRBV6-5 to TRBJ1-2; 8 bases are a match to TRBD1. Germline CDR1 is MNHEY and CDR2 is SVGAGI. J was trimmed by 8 bases and V by 2 bases; bases with no gene match: 4. The CDR3 consists of 13 residues. CDR3 in amino acids: CASSYPRGQGYTF. In nucleotides, the CDR3 is TGTGCCAGCAGTTACCCCAGGGGGCAAGGCTACACCTTC.

This clone was detected only a few times. V gene TRBV5-1 combines with J gene TRBJ2-1; 11 nucleotides match TRBD2. V lost 5 bases, J lost 2 bases, and 6 bases stayed unmatched. Germline V gives CDR1 SGHRS, CDR2 YFSETQ. This CDR3 region has 16 residues. In DNA form, the CDR3 reads TGCGCCAGCAGACTTAGCGGGGGGGCAGCCTACAATGAGCAGTTCTTC. Translated: CASRLSGGAAYNEQFF.

The V call is TRBV6-5, the J call TRBJ2-6, with unresolved D. V was pared by 2 bases and J by 4 bases, with 9 bases between. Germline V gene lookup returns CDR1 MNHEY and CDR2 SVGAGI. This CDR3 region has 15 residues. DNA for the CDR3: TGTGCCAGCAGTTACAGAGGCTGGGGGGCCAACGTCCTGACTTTC. Encoded protein: CASSYRGWGANVLTF.

The chain employs TRBV7-9 and TRBJ1-1; no clear D. Germline-derived CDR1 and CDR2 are SEHNR and FQNEAQ (reference sequence). With 5 bases removed from V and 2 bases from J, the gap between germline ends came to 12 bases. This CDR3 region has 14 residues. CDR3 bases: TGTGCCAGCAGCCCTCTAGGCCCTAACACTGAAGCTTTCTTT. Encoded protein: CASSPLGPNTEAFF.

V and J are TRBV15 and TRBJ1-2; possible D gene TRBD1, 5 bases. The length of the CDR3 is 15 residues. With 1 base removed from V and 5 bases from J, the gap between germline ends came to 14 bases. Germline assignment: CDR1 LNHNV and CDR2 YYDKDF (reference sequence). CDR3 amino acids: CATSRVTGRWYGYTF. CDR3 bases: TGTGCCACCAGCAGAGTCACAGGTAGGTGGTATGGCTACACCTTC.

This chain joins TRBV2 and TRBJ2-7, with TRBD2 matching over 13 bases. CDR3 size: 15 residues. J gave up 9 bases and V 4 bases, and 9 bases lay outside the gene matches. The germline V gene encodes CDR1 SNHLY and CDR2 FYNNEI. CDR3 region: CASSVPGLAGLGQYF. The CDR3 region has the DNA TGTGCCAGCAGTGTTCCGGGACTAGCGGGGTTGGGGCAGTACTTC.